The rows below give T cell receptor beta chains drawn from one sample of a study of blood T cell repertoires in COVID-19. Produced via immunoSEQ multiplex PCR; TCRdb's table is partial and in-frame only. This table holds around 160,000 clones, around nine tenths found once. Source material: PBMCs or T cells enriched from blood (not recorded which). All receptors come from a woman aged 25 to 39 with acute COVID-19. Both conserved end residues are part of each CDR3. A D gene is named only where the DNA matches it firmly. Size is stated for part of the rows, as once, few or many counts, or as a class when the clone is expanded.

CASSGVLYEQYF,TGTGCCAGCTCAGGAGTATTGTACGAGCAGTACTTC,.,TRBV18,.,TRBJ2-7
CASSGGTSGITDTQYF,TGTGCCAGCAGCGGTGGGACTAGCGGGATCACAGATACGCAGTATTTT,.,TRBV9,TRBD2,TRBJ2-3
CASSFGGVGKTFF,TGTGCCAGCAGTTTTGGGGGGGTTGGTAAAACTTTCTTT,.,TRBV28,.,TRBJ1-1
CASSLEAGIYNEQFF,TGTGCCAGCAGCTTAGAAGCCGGGATTTACAATGAGCAGTTCTTC,.,TRBV7-9,.,TRBJ2-1
CASSPLAGSSYEQYF,TGTGCCAGCAGCCCCCTAGCGGGGAGCTCCTACGAGCAGTACTTC,.,TRBV7-8,TRBD2,TRBJ2-7
CASRRRSTGDPVYNEQFF,TGTGCCAGCAGGCGTCGTTCTACAGGGGACCCCGTCTACAATGAGCAGTTCTTC,.,TRBV27,TRBD1,TRBJ2-1
CASRDLGLGGQPQHF,TGTGCCAGCAGGGATCTGGGGCTTGGAGGGCAGCCCCAGCATTTT,once,TRBV2,.,TRBJ1-5
CASIIYTEAFF,TGTGCCAGTATAATATACACTGAAGCTTTCTTT,.,TRBV6-5,.,TRBJ1-1
CSVEGTDEKLFF,TGCAGCGTTGAGGGTACAGATGAAAAACTGTTTTTT,.,TRBV29-1,.,TRBJ1-4
CAWSVGTGGGQPQHF,TGTGCCTGGAGCGTCGGGACAGGGGGTGGTCAGCCCCAGCATTTT,.,TRBV30,TRBD1,TRBJ1-5
CASSPGVASNYGYTF,TGTGCCAGCAGCCCGGGGGTGGCCTCTAACTATGGCTACACCTTC,.,TRBV9,.,TRBJ1-2
CASSVQRGTDTQYF,TGTGCCAGCAGCGTTCAGCGGGGCACAGATACGCAGTATTTT,.,TRBV2,.,TRBJ2-3
CASSGWGDRSPFEAFF,TGTGCCAGCAGTGGGTGGGGGGACCGCTCGCCTTTTGAAGCTTTCTTT,.,TRBV28,.,TRBJ1-1
CASSYEAGGSTDTQYF,TGTGCCAGCAGTTACGAAGCGGGGGGGAGCACAGATACGCAGTATTTT,.,TRBV6-6,TRBD2,TRBJ2-3
CASRGLAGGSYNEQFF,TGTGCCAGTAGGGGACTAGCGGGAGGCTCCTACAATGAGCAGTTCTTC,.,TRBV19,TRBD2,TRBJ2-1
CASSLDSSQPQHF,TGTGCCAGCAGCTTAGATTCCTCTCAGCCCCAGCATTTT,.,TRBV7-9,.,TRBJ1-5
CASSSRTGTGGLETQYF,TGTGCCAGCAGCTCGAGAACCGGGACAGGGGGGTTGGAGACCCAGTACTTC,.,TRBV13,TRBD1,TRBJ2-5
CASSLSGDGYTF,TGTGCCAGCAGTTTATCAGGGGATGGCTACACCTTC,.,TRBV27,.,TRBJ1-2
CASNQRQYGGTEAFF,TGCGCCAGCAATCAAAGGCAGTATGGAGGCACTGAAGCTTTCTTT,.,TRBV4-3,.,TRBJ1-1
CASSPGGGYSNQPQHF,TGTGCCAGCAGCCCTGGGGGGGGTTATAGCAATCAGCCCCAGCATTTT,.,TRBV6-2/TRBV6-3,.,TRBJ1-5
CASSLAGGGDTQYF,TGTGCCAGCAGCTTAGCGGGAGGAGGGGATACGCAGTATTTT,.,TRBV7-6,.,TRBJ2-3
CASSPGLAGGGFYQETQYF,TGTGCCAGCTCACCAGGACTAGCGGGAGGAGGGTTTTACCAAGAGACCCAGTACTTC,once,TRBV18,TRBD2,TRBJ2-5
CATLGTGTQVEQYF,TGTGCCACACTCGGGACAGGGACCCAGGTAGAGCAGTACTTC,.,TRBV10-3,TRBD1,TRBJ2-7
CASSARGLFQETQYF,TGTGCCAGCAGCGCCCGGGGACTTTTCCAAGAGACCCAGTACTTC,.,TRBV9,.,TRBJ2-5
CASSVEGTSGNTIYF,TGTGCCAGCAGCGTAGAGGGGACTTCTGGAAACACCATATATTTT,.,TRBV9,.,TRBJ1-3
CASSLLVGAREQFF,TGTGCCAGCAGCTTACTTGTGGGGGCTAGGGAGCAGTTCTTC,.,TRBV7-6,.,TRBJ2-1
CASSPVQGGEQYF,TGTGCCAGCAGCCCGGTCCAGGGAGGCGAGCAGTACTTC,.,TRBV3-1/TRBV3-2,.,TRBJ2-7
CASSSQETQYF,TGTGCCAGCAGCTCTCAAGAGACCCAGTACTTC,.,TRBV12-3/TRBV12-4,.,TRBJ2-5
CASSPEEGFYEQYF,TGTGCCAGCAGCCCCGAGGAAGGCTTTTACGAGCAGTACTTC,.,TRBV6-1,.,TRBJ2-7
CASSQEALAGVVDTQYF,TGTGCCAGCAGCCAAGAAGCACTAGCGGGAGTAGTAGATACGCAGTATTTT,.,TRBV4-2,TRBD2,TRBJ2-3
CAISGRAGGVTDTQYF,TGTGCCATCAGTGGACGGGCGGGAGGAGTCACAGATACGCAGTATTTT,.,TRBV10-3,TRBD2,TRBJ2-3
CASSKIRDRDNEQFF,TGTGCCAGCAGCAAAATCCGGGACAGAGACAATGAGCAGTTCTTC,.,TRBV21-1,.,TRBJ2-1
CASSRAGVGNQPQHF,TGTGCCAGCAGTCGTGCAGGGGTAGGGAATCAGCCCCAGCATTTT,.,TRBV27,.,TRBJ1-5
CASSQDREQVNEQFF,TGTGCCAGCAGCCAAGATCGGGAGCAGGTCAATGAGCAGTTCTTC,.,TRBV4-2,.,TRBJ2-1
CAIKTDLTSGSDTQYF,TGTGCCATCAAGACCGATCTGACTAGCGGGAGTGATACGCAGTATTTT,.,TRBV10-3,TRBD2,TRBJ2-3
CASSLASGTSGSNEQFF,TGTGCCAGCAGCTTAGCTTCGGGGACTAGCGGGAGTAATGAGCAGTTCTTC,.,TRBV7-2,TRBD2,TRBJ2-1
CASSQVGDRFYGYTF,TGCGCCAGCAGCCAAGTCGGGGACAGGTTCTATGGCTACACCTTC,.,TRBV4-3,TRBD1,TRBJ1-2
CASSTKGESPQHF,TGTGCCAGCAGCACCAAGGGAGAATCGCCCCAGCATTTT,.,TRBV27,.,TRBJ1-5
CASSLGQGSQYF,TGTGCCAGCAGCTTGGGACAGGGATCCCAGTATTTT,.,TRBV5-6,TRBD1,TRBJ2-3
CASSLQASNYNSPLHF,TGTGCCAGCAGTTTACAGGCCAGCAACTATAATTCACCCCTCCACTTT,.,TRBV27,.,TRBJ1-6
CATSEKSGKTYNEQFF,TGTGCCACCAGTGAGAAGAGCGGTAAGACCTACAATGAGCAGTTCTTC,.,TRBV24-1,.,TRBJ2-1
CASSLGGTGNNEQFF,TGCGCCAGCAGCTTGGGGGGGACAGGTAACAATGAGCAGTTCTTC,.,TRBV5-1,TRBD1,TRBJ2-1
CASSEAGSGDSPLHF,TGTGCCAGCAGTGAGGCAGGGAGCGGGGATTCACCCCTCCACTTT,.,TRBV25-1,.,TRBJ1-6
CATGGSLHEQYF,TGTGCCACCGGCGGGAGTCTCCACGAGCAGTACTTC,.,TRBV28,TRBD2,TRBJ2-7
CASSPGSSYEQYF,TGCGCCAGCAGCCCAGGTAGCTCCTACGAGCAGTACTTC,.,TRBV5-1,.,TRBJ2-7
CASSFGDRGTDTQYF,TGTGCCAGCAGTTTTGGAGACAGGGGCACAGATACGCAGTATTTT,.,TRBV27,TRBD1,TRBJ2-3
CASPVSGSDKANEQFF,TGTGCCAGCCCTGTCAGCGGGAGTGATAAGGCCAATGAGCAGTTCTTC,.,TRBV7-2,TRBD2,TRBJ2-1
CASSPTDSGQGDYEQYF,TGTGCCAGTAGCCCAACCGATTCGGGACAGGGGGACTACGAGCAGTACTTC,.,TRBV19,TRBD1,TRBJ2-7
CSAGPGGTGTEAFF,TGCAGCGCAGGACCGGGGGGGACTGGCACTGAAGCTTTCTTT,.,TRBV29-1,.,TRBJ1-1
CASSPDPVGTGIYEQYF,TGTGCCAGCAGCCCCGACCCCGTCGGGACAGGGATCTACGAGCAGTACTTC,.,TRBV5-6,TRBD1,TRBJ2-7
CASSISSRGGNEKLFF,TGTGCCAGTAGTATCTCCAGCAGGGGAGGGAATGAAAAACTGTTTTTT,.,TRBV19,.,TRBJ1-4
CASSLDRGSSYNEQFF,TGTGCCAGCAGCTTAGACAGGGGGAGCTCCTACAATGAGCAGTTCTTC,.,TRBV7-2,TRBD1,TRBJ2-1
CASSQAGLNTEAFF,TGTGCCAGCAGCCAAGCTGGCCTGAACACTGAAGCTTTCTTT,.,TRBV3-1/TRBV3-2,.,TRBJ1-1
CASSVADSRAGVADTQYF,TGTGCCAGCAGCGTAGCGGATTCCAGGGCGGGAGTGGCAGATACGCAGTATTTT,.,TRBV9,TRBD2,TRBJ2-3
CASSLRVPRQETQYF,TGTGCCAGCAGTTTAAGAGTCCCTCGCCAAGAGACCCAGTACTTC,once,TRBV27,.,TRBJ2-5
CASSPRTGELSGNTIYF,TGTGCCAGCTCACCCAGGACAGGGGAGCTCTCTGGAAACACCATATATTTT,few,TRBV18,TRBD1,TRBJ1-3
CASSENSYAYTF,TGTGCCAGCAGTGAAAACAGCTATGCCTACACCTTC,once,TRBV6-1,.,TRBJ1-2
CASRRTGGPYEQYF,TGTGCCAGCAGGCGGACAGGGGGCCCCTACGAGCAGTACTTC,.,TRBV28,TRBD1,TRBJ2-7